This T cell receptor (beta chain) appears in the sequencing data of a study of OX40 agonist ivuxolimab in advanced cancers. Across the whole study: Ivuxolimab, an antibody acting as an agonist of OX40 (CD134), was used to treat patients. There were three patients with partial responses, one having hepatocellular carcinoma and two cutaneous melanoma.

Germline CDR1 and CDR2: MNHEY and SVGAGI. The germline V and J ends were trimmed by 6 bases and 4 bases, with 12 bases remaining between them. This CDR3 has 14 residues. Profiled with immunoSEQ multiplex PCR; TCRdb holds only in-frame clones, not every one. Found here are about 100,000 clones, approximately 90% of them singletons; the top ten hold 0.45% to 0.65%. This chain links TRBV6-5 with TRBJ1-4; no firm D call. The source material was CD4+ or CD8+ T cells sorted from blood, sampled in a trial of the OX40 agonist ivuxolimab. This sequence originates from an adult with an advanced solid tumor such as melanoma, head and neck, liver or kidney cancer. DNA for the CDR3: TGTGCCAGCAGCTCCCGGGAGCTTAATGAAAAACTGTTTTTT. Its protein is CASSSRELNEKLFF.